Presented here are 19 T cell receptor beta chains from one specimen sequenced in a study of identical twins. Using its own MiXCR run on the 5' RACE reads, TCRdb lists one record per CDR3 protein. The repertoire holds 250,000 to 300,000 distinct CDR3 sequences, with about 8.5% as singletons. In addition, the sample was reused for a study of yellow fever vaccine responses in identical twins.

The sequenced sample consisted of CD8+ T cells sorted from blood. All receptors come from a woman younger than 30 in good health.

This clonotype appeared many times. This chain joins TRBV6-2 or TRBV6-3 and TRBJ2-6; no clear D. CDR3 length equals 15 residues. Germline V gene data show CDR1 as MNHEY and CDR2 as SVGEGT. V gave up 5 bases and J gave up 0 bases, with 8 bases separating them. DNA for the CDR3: TGTGCCAGCAGTCAAGAACTCTCTGGGGCCAACGTCCTGACTTTC. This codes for CASSQELSGANVLTF.

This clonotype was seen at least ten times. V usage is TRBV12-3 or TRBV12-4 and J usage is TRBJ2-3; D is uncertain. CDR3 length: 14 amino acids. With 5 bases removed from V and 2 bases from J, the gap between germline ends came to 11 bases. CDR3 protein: CASSQLGITDTQYF. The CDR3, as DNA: TGTGCCAGCAGTCAACTGGGGATCACAGATACGCAGTATTTT.

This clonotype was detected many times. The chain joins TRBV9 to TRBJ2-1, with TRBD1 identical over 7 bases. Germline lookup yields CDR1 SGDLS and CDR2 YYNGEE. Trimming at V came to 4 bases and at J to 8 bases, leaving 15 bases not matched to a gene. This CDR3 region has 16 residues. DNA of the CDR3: TGTGCCAGCAGCTCCGGACAGGTTCCTTATGGGCATGAGCAGTTCTTC. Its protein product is CASSSGQVPYGHEQFF.

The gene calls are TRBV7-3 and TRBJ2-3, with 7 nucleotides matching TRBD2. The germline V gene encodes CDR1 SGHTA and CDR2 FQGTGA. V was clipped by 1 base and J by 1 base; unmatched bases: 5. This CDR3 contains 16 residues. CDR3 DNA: TGTGCCAGCAGCTTAATCGGCGGGGGAGGCACAGATACGCAGTATTTT. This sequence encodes CASSLIGGGGTDTQYF.

DNA of the CDR3: TGTGCCAGCAGCTTGTTCGGGGTCCAAGAGACCCAGTACTTC. Protein: CASSLFGVQETQYF. The chain combines TRBV5-6 with TRBJ2-5; the D gene is possibly TRBD2 (5 bases). V was shortened by 1 base and J by 1 base, with 8 bases between the two germline ends. The CDR3 consists of 14 residues. In germline, CDR1 is SGHDT, CDR2 YYEEEE.

CDR3: CASSSRGSSRTSPGELFF. The DNA for the CDR3 is TGTGCCAGCAGCTCCCGGGGTAGCTCAAGAACGTCTCCCGGGGAGCTGTTTTTT. The rearrangement joins TRBV11-1 to TRBJ2-2, with D possibly matching TRBD2 (5 bases). The germline CDR1 and CDR2 sequences are SGHAT and FQDESV (reference sequence). The CDR3 loop spans 18 amino acids. Trimming took 4 bases from V and 6 from J, leaving 24 bases between them.

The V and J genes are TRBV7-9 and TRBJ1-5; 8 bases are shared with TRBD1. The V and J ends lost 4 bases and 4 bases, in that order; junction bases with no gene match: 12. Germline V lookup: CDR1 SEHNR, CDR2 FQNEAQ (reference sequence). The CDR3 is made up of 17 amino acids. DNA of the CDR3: TGTGCCAGCAGCTCCTCCGGACAGGGAAGCAGGAATCAGCCCCAGCATTTT. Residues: CASSSSGQGSRNQPQHF.

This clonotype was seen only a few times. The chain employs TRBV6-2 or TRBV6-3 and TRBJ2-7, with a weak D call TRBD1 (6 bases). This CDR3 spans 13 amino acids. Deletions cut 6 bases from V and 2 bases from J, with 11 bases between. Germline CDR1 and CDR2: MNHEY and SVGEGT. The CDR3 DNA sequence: TGTGCCAGCAGCAAACAGGGTCCCTACGAGCAGTACTTC. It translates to CASSKQGPYEQYF.

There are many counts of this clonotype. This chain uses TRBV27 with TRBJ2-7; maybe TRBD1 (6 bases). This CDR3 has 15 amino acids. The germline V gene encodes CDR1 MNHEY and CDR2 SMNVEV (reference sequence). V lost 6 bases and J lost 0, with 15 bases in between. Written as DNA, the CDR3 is TGTGCCAGCAGCGGGACATACCGGAGCTCCTACGAGCAGTACTTC. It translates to CASSGTYRSSYEQYF.

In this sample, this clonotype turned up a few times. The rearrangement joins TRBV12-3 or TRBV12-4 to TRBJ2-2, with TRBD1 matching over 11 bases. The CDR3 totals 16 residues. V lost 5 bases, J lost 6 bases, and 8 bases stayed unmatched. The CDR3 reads CASSLPGQGEAGELFF. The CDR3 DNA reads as TGTGCCAGCAGTCTACCGGGACAGGGGGAGGCCGGGGAGCTGTTTTTT.

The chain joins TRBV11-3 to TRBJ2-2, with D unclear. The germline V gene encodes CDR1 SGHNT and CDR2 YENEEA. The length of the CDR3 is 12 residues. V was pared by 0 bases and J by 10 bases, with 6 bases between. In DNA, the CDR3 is TGTGCCAGCAGCTTAGATCGCGTGGAGCTGTTTTTT. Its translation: CASSLDRVELFF.

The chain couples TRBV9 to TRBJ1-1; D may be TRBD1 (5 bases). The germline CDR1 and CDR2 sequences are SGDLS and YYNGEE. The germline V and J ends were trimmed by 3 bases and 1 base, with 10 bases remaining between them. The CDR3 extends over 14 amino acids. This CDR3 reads CASSASGGNTEAFF. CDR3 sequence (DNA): TGTGCCAGCAGCGCTAGCGGGGGGAACACTGAAGCTTTCTTT.

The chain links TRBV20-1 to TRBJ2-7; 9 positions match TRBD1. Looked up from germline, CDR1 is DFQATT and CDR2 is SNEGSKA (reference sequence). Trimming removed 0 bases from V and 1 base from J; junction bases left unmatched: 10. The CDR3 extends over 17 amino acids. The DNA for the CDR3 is TGCAGTGCTAGAGATTCCCTACTGACAGGGGGGTCCTACGAGCAGTACTTC. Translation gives CSARDSLLTGGSYEQYF.

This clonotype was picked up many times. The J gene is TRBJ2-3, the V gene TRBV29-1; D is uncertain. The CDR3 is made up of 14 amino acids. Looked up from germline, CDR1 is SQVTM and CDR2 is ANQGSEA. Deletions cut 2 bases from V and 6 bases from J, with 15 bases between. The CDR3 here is CSVEFPQRGDTQYF. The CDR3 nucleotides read TGCAGCGTTGAATTCCCCCAGCGCGGCGATACGCAGTATTTT.

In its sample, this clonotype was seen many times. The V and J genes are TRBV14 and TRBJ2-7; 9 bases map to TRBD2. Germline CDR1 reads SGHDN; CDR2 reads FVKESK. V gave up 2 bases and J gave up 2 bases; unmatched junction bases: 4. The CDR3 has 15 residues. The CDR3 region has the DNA TGTGCCAGCAGCCAAAAACCTAGCGGGACCTACGAGCAGTACTTC. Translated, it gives CASSQKPSGTYEQYF.

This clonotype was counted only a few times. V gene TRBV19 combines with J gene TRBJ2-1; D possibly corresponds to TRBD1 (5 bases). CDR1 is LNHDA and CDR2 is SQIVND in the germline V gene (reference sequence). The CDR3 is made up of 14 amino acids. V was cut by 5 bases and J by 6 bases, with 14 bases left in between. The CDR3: CASSLFTGSNEQFF. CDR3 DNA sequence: TGTGCCAGTAGTTTATTCACAGGTAGCAATGAGCAGTTCTTC.

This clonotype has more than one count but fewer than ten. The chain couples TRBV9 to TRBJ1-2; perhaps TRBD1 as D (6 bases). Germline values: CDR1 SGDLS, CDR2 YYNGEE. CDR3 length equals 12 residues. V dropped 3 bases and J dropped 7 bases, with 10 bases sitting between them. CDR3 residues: CASSDTGSGYTF. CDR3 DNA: TGTGCCAGCAGCGATACAGGGTCTGGCTACACCTTC.

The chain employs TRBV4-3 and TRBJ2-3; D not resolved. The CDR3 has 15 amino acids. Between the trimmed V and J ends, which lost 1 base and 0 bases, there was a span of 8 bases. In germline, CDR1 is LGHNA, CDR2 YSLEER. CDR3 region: CASSQGVTSTDTQYF. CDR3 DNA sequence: TGCGCCAGCAGCCAAGGGGTGACTAGCACAGATACGCAGTATTTT.

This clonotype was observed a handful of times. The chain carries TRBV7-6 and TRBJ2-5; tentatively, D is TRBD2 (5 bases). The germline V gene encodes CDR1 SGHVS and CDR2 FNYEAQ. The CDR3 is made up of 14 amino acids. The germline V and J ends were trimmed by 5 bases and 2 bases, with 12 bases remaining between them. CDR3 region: CASSPPGKQETQYF. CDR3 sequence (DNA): TGTGCCAGCAGCCCCCCGGGGAAACAAGAGACCCAGTACTTC.